This T cell receptor (beta chain) was profiled in a study of CD8 T cells in ankylosing spondylitis. Study results and caveats: Ankylosing spondylitis blood appeared to carry a characteristic TCR beta motif of roughly eight highly homologous variants. Reactive arthritis synovial fluid and blood previously showed some of these motif variants. Matched ankylosing spondylitis synovial fluid reportedly contained a significantly enriched population of disease-linked clones.

In making TCR beta libraries, quantitative 5'-RACE with molecular barcodes was used. TCRdb recomputed calls from the 5' RACE reads with MiXCR, one row per CDR3 protein. Found here are about 340,000 distinct CDR3 sequences, roughly 15% of them singletons; the top ten hold 1.1%. In this sample, this clonotype turned up many times. Antigen: not known. This CDR3 comprises 16 residues. Germline CDR1 reads SGHAT; CDR2 reads FQNNGV. J gave up 0 bases and V 5 bases, and 6 bases lay outside the gene matches. This TCR was recovered from a male donor with ankylosing spondylitis or in good health (not recorded which). The chain links TRBV11-2 to TRBJ2-2, with 7 bases that match TRBD1. The sequenced material came from blood, either unsorted or a sorted T cell fraction (not recorded which). The CDR3 loop is CASSPRQGANTGELFF. CDR3 DNA sequence: TGTGCCAGCAGCCCACGGCAGGGGGCGAACACCGGGGAGCTGTTTTTT.